The clone carrying this TCR beta chain was seen more than once but under ten times. As yet, its antigen is unknown. The data were taken from a study of identical twins. Study findings and constraints: Twins showed weaker excess sharing in their beta out-of-frame sequences.

The CDR3 has 14 amino acids. CDR1 SNHLY and CDR2 FYNNEI come from the germline V gene. V shed 5 bases and J shed 4 bases, with 14 bases lying between them. Only healthy Caucasians were enrolled as donors. A universal primer site was created by template switching, with the cDNA bearing unique molecular identifiers. TCRdb reprocessed the 5' RACE reads with MiXCR, giving one entry per CDR3 protein. The sample includes about 660,000 distinct CDR3 sequences, 8.6% seen only once; the top ten take more than 0.75%. The same data also contributed to another study, on yellow fever vaccine responses in identical twins.

V and J are TRBV2 and TRBJ1-1; possibly TRBD1 for D (6 bases). Input material: PBMCs. The sequence was collected from a woman aged 18-30 years in good health. CDR3 in amino acids: CASSRTEMRTEAFF. CDR3 DNA: TGTGCCAGCAGTCGGACAGAGATGCGCACTGAAGCTTTCTTT.